The 21 T cell receptor beta chains below come from one sample, sequenced in a study of graft-versus-host responses after intestinal transplantation. TCRdb's copy holds only in-frame clones and misses some; the assay was immunoSEQ multiplex PCR. The data contain over 100,000 clones, roughly nine tenths of them singletons. Antigens for these TCRs are unknown. Sequenced material: unstimulated CD4+ T cells sorted from spleen or lymph node cells, taken before transplant. The source is a human donor who was the organ donor for an intestinal transplant.

The V call is TRBV10-3, the J call TRBJ2-2, with TRBD1 matching 9 bases. The CDR3 consists of 13 residues. CDR1 is ENHRY and CDR2 is SYGVKD in the germline V gene. V lost 8 bases, J lost 7 bases, and 5 bases stayed unmatched. DNA for the CDR3: TGTGCCATCCTGCCGACAGGGGGCGGGGAGCTGTTTTTT. Encoded protein: CAILPTGGGELFF.

The V call is TRBV6-6, the J call TRBJ2-1, with 9 bases fitting TRBD1. The CDR3 is 16 residues long. Germline CDR1 MNHNY, CDR2 SVGAGI (reference sequence). The J segment lost 6 bases and the V segment lost 10 bases, leaving 16 bases of the junction unmatched. The CDR3 here is CATRSNQQGAGNEQFF. The CDR3 nucleotides are TGTGCCACCAGATCCAATCAACAGGGGGCTGGCAATGAGCAGTTCTTC.

This clone was found once. The J gene is TRBJ2-7, the V gene TRBV4-3; D not resolved. V lost 9 bases to trimming and J lost 4 bases, with 4 bases between them. The CDR3 loop spans 9 amino acids. Germline V gives CDR1 LGHNA, CDR2 YSLEER. CDR3 protein: CARNYEQYF. The DNA of the CDR3 is TGCGCCAGAAATTACGAGCAGTACTTC.

The chain has TRBV12-5 and TRBJ1-5; 12 bases agree with TRBD1. The germline V gene has CDR1 LGHNT and CDR2 FRNRAP. There are 24 residues in the CDR3. With 2 bases clipped from V and 2 bases from J, the junction kept 25 bases outside the gene matches. The CDR3 protein is CASGLSSGSELTGTGGLGNQPQHF. Here the CDR3 DNA reads TGTGCTAGTGGTTTGAGTAGTGGTAGTGAATTAACCGGGACAGGGGGCTTGGGCAATCAGCCCCAGCATTTT.

The chain is built from TRBV7-2 and TRBJ1-2; TRBD1 matches at 7 bases. The V segment lost 0 bases and the J segment 5 bases; nucleotides outside the gene matches: 12. CDR1 SGHTA and CDR2 FQGNSA come from the germline V gene. CDR3 length equals 17 residues. For the CDR3, the DNA is TGTGCCAGCAGCTTAGCAGGGGGCAGGGACGGGGCGTATGGCTACACCTTC. Translating it yields CASSLAGGRDGAYGYTF.

The chain joins TRBV9 to TRBJ2-3, with 8 bases lining up with TRBD2. CDR1 is SGDLS, CDR2 YYNGEE, per germline. The CDR3 contains 18 residues. With V trimmed by 0 bases and J by 0 bases, 9 bases remained unmatched. The CDR3 sequence is CASSVAPAGGPSTDTQYF. DNA for the CDR3: TGTGCCAGCAGCGTAGCCCCGGCGGGAGGCCCGAGCACAGATACGCAGTATTTT. Full variable domain (missing parts from reference TRBV9 and TRBJ2-3): DSGVTQTPKHLITATGQRVTLRCSPRSGDLSVYWYQQSLDQGLQFLIQYYNGEERAKGNILERFSAQQFPDLHSELNLSSLELGDSALYFCASSVAPAGGPSTDTQYFGPGTRLTVL.

The chain is built from TRBV2 and TRBJ2-1; 13 bases match TRBD2. Germline CDR1 reads SNHLY; CDR2 reads FYNNEI. This CDR3 has 14 amino acids. With 11 bases clipped from V and 7 bases from J, the junction kept 8 bases outside the gene matches. Written as DNA, the CDR3 is TGTGCCGGACTTGGGACTAGCGGGAAGAATGAGCAGTTCTTC. It codes for CAGLGTSGKNEQFF.

The V and J genes are TRBV5-1 and TRBJ2-1; D unresolved. Germline CDR1 SGHRS, CDR2 YFSETQ. V lost 4 bases to trimming and J lost 0 bases, with 11 bases between them. CDR3 length equals 15 residues. The DNA of the CDR3 is TGCGCCAGCAGCCCTGGAGAAGTCTCCTACAATGAGCAGTTCTTC. Translation gives CASSPGEVSYNEQFF.

This clone was counted once. This sequence joins TRBV7-9 and TRBJ2-1; 8 bases match TRBD2. The CDR3 totals 14 residues. CDR1 SEHNR and CDR2 FQNEAQ come from the germline V gene (reference sequence). V trimming: 8 bases; J trimming: 7 bases; junction bases outside the gene matches: 10. As DNA, the CDR3 is TGTGCCAGCGCTCGGGGTAGCGGGACAAATGAGCAGTTCTTC. This gives the protein CASARGSGTNEQFF.

The chain has TRBV10-1 and TRBJ2-5; 9 nucleotides match TRBD1. V lost 3 bases, J lost 1 base, and 18 bases stayed unmatched. The CDR3 loop spans 20 amino acids. From germline, CDR1 is WNHNN and CDR2 SYGVQD (reference sequence). As DNA, the CDR3 is TGCGCCAGCAGTGATTACAGGGGGGGACACAGGACAGGGGCCCAAGAGACCCAGTACTTC. Its translation: CASSDYRGGHRTGAQETQYF.

V gene TRBV7-7 combines with J gene TRBJ2-1; 8 nucleotides match TRBD2. V lost 5 bases and J lost 5; bases outside the gene matches: 8. Germline V gene sequence: CDR1 SSHAT, CDR2 FNYEAQ (reference sequence). This CDR3 is built from 15 residues. DNA for the CDR3: TGTGCCAGCAGCCCATCTAGCGGGTTGAACAATGAGCAGTTCTTC. Its protein is CASSPSSGLNNEQFF.

In its sample, this clone was seen once. V and J are TRBV28 and TRBJ2-3; 9 positions agree with TRBD1. The CDR3 is 13 amino acids. With V trimmed by 3 bases and J by 15 bases, 10 bases remained unmatched. The V gene's germline CDR1 is MDHEN and CDR2 SYDVKM. The DNA of the CDR3 is TGTGCCAGCAGTTTTATCCAGGGACAGGGTAAATATTTT. This encodes CASSFIQGQGKYF.

This chain joins TRBV28 and TRBJ1-4; 7 nucleotides line up with TRBD1. Trimming took 6 bases from V and 4 from J; bases not matched to a gene: 5. The germline V gene has CDR1 MDHEN and CDR2 SYDVKM. The CDR3 extends over 14 amino acids. CDR3 in amino acids: CASSRQGYNEKLFF. The CDR3 coding sequence is TGTGCCAGCAGCCGACAGGGATATAATGAAAAACTGTTTTTT.

The chain couples TRBV7-2 to TRBJ1-1, with D uncertain. This CDR3 has 15 residues. The V and J ends lost 1 base and 1 base respectively, with 10 bases between them. Germline V lookup: CDR1 SGHTA, CDR2 FQGNSA. CDR3 residues: CASSLDGLGNTEAFF. Here the CDR3 DNA reads TGTGCCAGCAGCTTAGATGGGTTGGGGAACACTGAAGCTTTCTTT.

The chain joins TRBV5-6 to TRBJ2-5; the match to TRBD2 covers 10 bases. This CDR3 contains 15 residues. J lost 3 bases, V lost 4 bases, and 6 bases had no gene match. Per the germline V gene, CDR1 is SGHDT and CDR2 is YYEEEE. Written as DNA, the CDR3 is TGTGCCAGCAGCCGTCCTAGCGGGAGAGAAGAGACCCAGTACTTC. It encodes CASSRPSGREETQYF.

The rearrangement joins TRBV27 to TRBJ2-2; 9 bases match TRBD2. The V segment lost 8 bases and the J segment 5 bases; nucleotides outside the gene matches: 15. The CDR3 extends over 17 amino acids. CDR1 MNHEY and CDR2 SMNVEV come from the germline V gene (reference sequence). CDR3 DNA: TGTGCCAGCTCCCCGCCGGGGCGGGAGGGAAGGACCGGGGAGCTGTTTTTT. Translated, it gives CASSPPGREGRTGELFF.

The sample holds one count of this clone. This chain connects TRBV4-1 to TRBJ1-2, with 9 nucleotides matching TRBD1. The V gene end was trimmed by 0 bases and the J gene end by 4 bases; junction bases not matched to a gene: 9. The CDR3 extends over 17 amino acids. Germline V gene sequence: CDR1 MGHRA, CDR2 YSYEKL. The CDR3 region has the DNA TGCGCCAGCAGCCAAGATCGGGACAGGGAGTATGGCTATGGCTACACCTTC. Translating gives CASSQDRDREYGYGYTF.

The DNA of the CDR3 is TGCGCCAGCAGTCCCGGGACTAGCGGGCCTTTCTCCTACGAGCAGTACTTC. It specifies CASSPGTSGPFSYEQYF. The chain combines TRBV10-1 with TRBJ2-7, with 12 bases that match TRBD2. V lost 5 bases and J lost 0; bases outside the gene matches: 8. The CDR3 spans 17 residues. Germline-derived CDR1 and CDR2 are WNHNN and SYGVQD (reference sequence).

The CDR3 DNA is TGCAGCGTCGGAGCGGGACAGCATCAAGAGACCCAGTACTTC. Translated, it gives CSVGAGQHQETQYF. The chain links TRBV29-1 to TRBJ2-5; the D gene could be TRBD1 or TRBD2 (7 bases each). Germline CDR1 and CDR2: SQVTM and ANQGSEA. This CDR3 is built from 14 residues. V was clipped by 6 bases and J by 2 bases, with 16 bases between them.

The chain joins TRBV2 to TRBJ2-7; no reliable D call. CDR1 is SNHLY and CDR2 is FYNNEI in the germline V gene. V lost 6 bases to trimming and J lost 3 bases, with 6 bases between them. CDR3 length: 11 amino acids. The CDR3 DNA follows: TGTGCCAGCAGAGTCGGCTACGAGCAGTACTTC. As protein: CASRVGYEQYF.

This clone was recorded once. The chain uses TRBV21-1 and TRBJ2-7; TRBD1, as called in the table, went unchecked against the DNA. TRBV21-1 is deemed a pseudogene. The CDR3 consists of 14 residues. CDR3 region: CASSHPGQGIEQYF. CDR3 nucleotide sequence: TGTGCCAGCAGCCATCCGGGACAGGGGATCGAGCAGTACTTC.